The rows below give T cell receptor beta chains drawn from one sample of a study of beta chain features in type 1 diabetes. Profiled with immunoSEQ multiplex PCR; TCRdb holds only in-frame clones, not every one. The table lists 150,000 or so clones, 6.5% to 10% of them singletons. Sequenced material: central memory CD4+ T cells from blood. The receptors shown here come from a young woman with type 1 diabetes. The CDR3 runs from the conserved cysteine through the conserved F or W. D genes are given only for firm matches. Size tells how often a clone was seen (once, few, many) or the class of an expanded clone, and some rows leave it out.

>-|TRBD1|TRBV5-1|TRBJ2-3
CASSGGDRGQGDTQYF
TGCGCCAGCAGCGGAGGGGACAGGGGGCAGGGAGATACGCAGTATTTT
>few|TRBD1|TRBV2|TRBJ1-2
CASSELRDSYGYTF
TGTGCCAGCAGTGAATTACGGGACAGCTATGGCTACACCTTC
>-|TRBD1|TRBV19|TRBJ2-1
CASSPRQGREYNEQFF
TGTGCCAGTAGTCCGCGACAGGGTAGGGAGTACAATGAGCAGTTCTTC
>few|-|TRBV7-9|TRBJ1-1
CASSPGDGTEAFF
TGTGCCAGCAGCCCGGGTGATGGGACTGAAGCTTTCTTT
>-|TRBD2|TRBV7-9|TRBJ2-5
CASSLEGLAQVGETQYF
TGTGCCAGCAGCTTAGAGGGACTAGCCCAAGTGGGAGAGACCCAGTACTTC
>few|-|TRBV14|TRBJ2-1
CASSQVGKKGRNEQFF
TGTGCCAGCAGCCAAGTAGGAAAAAAGGGGCGCAATGAGCAGTTCTTC
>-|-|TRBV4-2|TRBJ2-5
CASSQDLANQETQYF
TGTGCCAGCAGCCAAGATTTAGCGAACCAAGAGACCCAGTACTTC
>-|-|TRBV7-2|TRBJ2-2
CASSLVATANTGELFF
TGTGCCAGCAGCTTAGTGGCCACCGCGAACACCGGGGAGCTGTTTTTT
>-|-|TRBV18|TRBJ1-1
CASSPRGRENTEAFF
TGTGCCAGCTCCCCGCGGGGCAGAGAGAACACTGAAGCTTTCTTT
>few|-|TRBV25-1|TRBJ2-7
CASKAGPYGSYEQYF
TGTGCCAGCAAGGCGGGGCCCTATGGGAGCTACGAGCAGTACTTC
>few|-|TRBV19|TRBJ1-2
CASSSPGWNYGYTF
TGTGCCAGTAGTTCTCCAGGGTGGAACTATGGCTACACCTTC
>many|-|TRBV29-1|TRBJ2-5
CSGAQGGQETQYF
TGCAGCGGCGCTCAGGGGGGCCAAGAGACCCAGTACTTC
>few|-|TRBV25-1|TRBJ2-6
CASSEGTSGANVLTF
TGTGCCAGCAGTGAAGGCACCTCTGGGGCCAACGTCCTGACTTTC
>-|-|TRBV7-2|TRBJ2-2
CASSLVSNTGELFF
TGTGCCAGCAGCTTAGTCTCGAACACCGGGGAGCTGTTTTTT
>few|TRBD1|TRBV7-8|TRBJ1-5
CASSLAGTGAQPQHF
TGTGCCAGCAGCTTAGCGGGGACAGGTGCCCAGCCCCAGCATTTT
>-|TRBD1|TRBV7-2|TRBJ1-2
CASSFGTGHYGYTF
TGTGCCAGCAGCTTCGGGACAGGGCACTATGGCTACACCTTC
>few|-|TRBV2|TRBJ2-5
CASSGIQGEETQYF
TGTGCCAGCAGTGGTATACAGGGCGAAGAGACCCAGTACTTC
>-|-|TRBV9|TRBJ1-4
CASSPDNFEKLFF
TGTGCCAGCAGCCCTGACAACTTTGAAAAACTGTTTTTT
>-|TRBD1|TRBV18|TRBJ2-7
CASSPGQGTYEQYF
TGTGCCAGCTCACCAGGACAGGGAACCTACGAGCAGTACTTC
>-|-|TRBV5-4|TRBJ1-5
CASSHTPGSNQPQHF
TGTGCCAGCAGTCATACCCCAGGGTCCAATCAGCCCCAGCATTTT
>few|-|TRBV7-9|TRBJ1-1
CASSLDQTEAFF
TGTGCCAGCAGCTTAGACCAGACAGAAGCTTTCTTT
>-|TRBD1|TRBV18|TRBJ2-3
CASSRQGDYLNTQYF
TGTGCCAGCTCACGACAGGGGGACTACCTAAATACGCAGTATTTT
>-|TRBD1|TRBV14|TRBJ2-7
CASSQWTGGSDEQYF
TGTGCCAGCAGCCAGTGGACAGGGGGTTCGGACGAGCAGTACTTC
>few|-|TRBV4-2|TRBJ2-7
CASSQDFADYEQYF
TGTGCCAGCAGCCAAGATTTCGCGGACTACGAGCAGTACTTC
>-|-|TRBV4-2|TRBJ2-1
CASSQEGREQFF
TGTGCCAGCAGCCAAGAGGGGCGGGAGCAGTTCTTC
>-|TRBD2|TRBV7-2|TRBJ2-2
CASSLGGRRTGELFF
TGTGCCAGCAGCTTAGGCGGGAGAAGGACCGGGGAGCTGTTTTTT
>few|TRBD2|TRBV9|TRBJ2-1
CASSAREAGAFDEQFF
TGTGCCAGCAGCGCCCGTGAAGCGGGAGCTTTTGATGAGCAGTTCTTC
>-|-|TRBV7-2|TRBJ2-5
CASSSQSGTQYF
TGTGCCAGCAGCTCCCAATCGGGGACCCAGTACTTC
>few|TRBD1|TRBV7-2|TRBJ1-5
CASSLFQGAGQPQHF
TGTGCCAGCAGCTTATTTCAGGGGGCAGGTCAGCCCCAGCATTTT
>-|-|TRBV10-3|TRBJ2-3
CAIRTTTDTQYF
TGTGCCATCAGGACTACCACAGATACGCAGTATTTT
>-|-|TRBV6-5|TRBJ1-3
CASSRPTVGTIYF
TGTGCCAGCAGTCGCCCGACAGTCGGCACCATATATTTT
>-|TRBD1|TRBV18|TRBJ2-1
CASSPWTGASYNEQFF
TGTGCCAGCTCACCTTGGACAGGAGCTTCCTACAATGAGCAGTTCTTC
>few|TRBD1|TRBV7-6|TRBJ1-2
CASSFRDRGAIDYGYTF
TGTGCCAGCAGCTTCCGAGACAGGGGCGCCATCGACTATGGCTACACCTTC
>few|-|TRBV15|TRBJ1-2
CATSREGRGDGYTF
TGTGCCACCAGCAGAGAGGGCAGGGGAGATGGCTACACCTTC
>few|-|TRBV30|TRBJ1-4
CAWSGGAKKLFF
TGTGCCTGGAGTGGTGGAGCGAAAAAACTGTTTTTT
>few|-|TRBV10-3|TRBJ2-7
CAIREAREQYF
TGTGCCATCAGGGAGGCGCGGGAGCAGTACTTC
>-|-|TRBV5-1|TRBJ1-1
CASSSQGTHTEAFF
TGCGCCAGCAGCTCTCAGGGGACCCACACTGAAGCTTTCTTT
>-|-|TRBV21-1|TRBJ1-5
CASRRRGQPQHF
TGTGCCAGTCGGCGCAGGGGACAGCCCCAGCATTTT
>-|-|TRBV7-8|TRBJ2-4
CASSLAGGAIGKNIQYF
TGTGCCAGCAGCTTAGCTGGGGGGGCGATCGGCAAAAACATTCAGTACTTC
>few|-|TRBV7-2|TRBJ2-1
CASTYGSNEQFF
TGTGCCAGCACTTACGGGTCCAATGAGCAGTTCTTC
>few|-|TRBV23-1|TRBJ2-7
CASPGYAPEQYF
TGCGCCAGCCCGGGATATGCGCCCGAGCAGTACTTC
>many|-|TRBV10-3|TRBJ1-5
CATEGQPQHF
TGTGCCACGGAGGGTCAGCCCCAGCATTTT
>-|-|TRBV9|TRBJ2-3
CASSSPARGDTQYF
TGTGCCAGCAGCTCTCCAGCCAGGGGAGATACGCAGTATTTT
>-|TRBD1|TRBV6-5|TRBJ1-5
CASGQGSNQPQHF
TGTGCCAGCGGACAGGGGAGCAATCAGCCCCAGCATTTT
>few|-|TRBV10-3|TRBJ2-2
CAINGQNTGELFF
TGTGCCATAAACGGACAGAACACCGGGGAGCTGTTTTTT
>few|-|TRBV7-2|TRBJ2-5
CASSPTGTQETQYF
TGTGCCAGCAGCCCGACAGGTACCCAAGAGACCCAGTACTTC